This T cell receptor (beta chain) is from a study of T cell repertoires in cytomegalovirus infection. TCRdb reanalysed the reads using MiXCR and keeps one entry per CDR3 protein. The sample holds around 200,000 distinct CDR3 sequences, about 15% seen once. Trimming took 7 bases from V and 12 from J; bases not matched to a gene: 9. The CDR3 has 12 amino acids. In this sample, this clonotype turned up a few times. The chain carries TRBV12-3 or TRBV12-4 and TRBJ2-1; TRBD2 agrees at 7 bases. The sequencing sample was made of CD8+ T cells from PBMCs. The origin of this receptor is a human donor in good health (CMV status not recorded). Some clones in this sample may be carry-over from other donors' samples. CDR3 sequence: CASTPGGGGQFF. The CDR3 coding sequence is TGTGCCAGCACCCCGGGGGGTGGAGGGCAGTTCTTC.